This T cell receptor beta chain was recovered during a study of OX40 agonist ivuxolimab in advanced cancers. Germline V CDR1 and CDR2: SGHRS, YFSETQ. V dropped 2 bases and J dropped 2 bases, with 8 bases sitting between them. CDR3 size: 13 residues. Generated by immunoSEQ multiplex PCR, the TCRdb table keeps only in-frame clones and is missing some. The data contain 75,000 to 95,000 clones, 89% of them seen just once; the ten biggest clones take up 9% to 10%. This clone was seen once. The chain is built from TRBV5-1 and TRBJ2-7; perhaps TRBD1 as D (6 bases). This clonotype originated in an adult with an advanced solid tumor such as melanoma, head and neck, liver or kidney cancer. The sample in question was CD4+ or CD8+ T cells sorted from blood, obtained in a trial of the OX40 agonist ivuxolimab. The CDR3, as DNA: TGCGCCAGCAGCTTACGACAGGCCTACGAGCAGTACTTC. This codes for CASSLRQAYEQYF.